The T cell receptor (beta chain) described here comes from a study of T cell responses to AZD1222 COVID-19 vaccine. Comment on this clone: Its antigen is as yet unknown.

The repertoire was sequenced with immunoSEQ multiplex PCR; TCRdb's copy has only in-frame clones and lacks some. The data contain 150,000 to 200,000 clones, 80% to 95% of them seen just once; the ten biggest clones take up approximately 5.9%. Overall study results and limits: It was only after the peak T cell response that any repertoires were sampled. Rises in breadth and depth of Spike-specific TCRs came after two AZD1222 doses. The donor cohort was predominantly white British with a female majority, and clonal diversity may have been underestimated.

Trimming pared 0 bases from V and 9 bases from J, leaving 12 bases between. Germline V gives CDR1 SGHDT, CDR2 YYEEEE. This CDR3 spans 13 amino acids. This sequence originates from an adult who received the AZD1222 COVID-19 vaccine. This chain links TRBV5-6 with TRBJ1-2, with D uncertain. Sample: peripheral blood, taken 28 days after the second AZD1222 dose. The CDR3 loop reads CASSLVGGLSYTF. The CDR3 DNA reads TGTGCCAGCAGCTTGGTGGGAGGTTTAAGCTACACCTTC. Supplemented by reference TRBV5-6 and TRBJ1-2, the full variable domain reads DAGVTQSPTHLIKTRGQQVTLRCSPKSGHDTVSWYQQALGQGPQFIFQYYEEEERQRGNFPDRFSGHQFPNYSSELNVNALLLGDSALYLCASSLVGGLSYTFGSGTRLTVV.